A selection of T cell receptor beta chains follows, all from one sample in a study of identical twins. From the 5' RACE reads, TCRdb called clonotypes with MiXCR, one entry per CDR3 protein. The profile covers roughly 700,000 distinct CDR3 sequences, with under 9% appearing a single time and 0.75% to 1% taken by the ten largest. These same data were also listed under a study on yellow fever vaccine responses in identical twins.

Input material: PBMCs. These receptor sequences come from a woman between 18 and 29 years old in good health. Both conserved end residues are part of each CDR3. Each record gives: D gene, V gene, clone size, J gene, CDR3 protein, CDR3 DNA. The D gene is left open where the match is weak. Clone size, where shown, is once, few, many, or a class for clones that have expanded.

>TRBD2|TRBV3-1|NA|TRBJ2-3
CASSQERDPGEEAQYF
TGTGCCAGCAGCCAGGAGCGGGACCCGGGGGAGGAGGCACAGTATTTT
>TRBD1|TRBV3-1|many|TRBJ2-2
CASSRTGRGELFF
TGTGCCAGCAGCCGGACAGGGCGCGGGGAGCTGTTTTTT
>NA|TRBV2|few|TRBJ2-7
CASSWQGTHEQYF
TGTGCCAGCAGTTGGCAGGGTACTCACGAGCAGTACTTC
>NA|TRBV20-1|NA|TRBJ2-7
CSASKYGSSYEQYF
TGCAGTGCTAGTAAATACGGGAGCAGCTACGAGCAGTACTTC
>TRBD2|TRBV7-2|many|TRBJ2-3
CASRSGGGTDTQYF
TGTGCCAGCAGGAGCGGGGGGGGCACAGATACGCAGTATTTT
>TRBD2|TRBV5-1|few|TRBJ2-7
CASSSKRGGSVEQYF
TGCGCCAGCAGCTCCAAGCGGGGGGGAAGTGTGGAGCAGTACTTC
>TRBD2|TRBV20-1|many|TRBJ2-1
CSARTSGGPSSYNEQFF
TGCAGTGCTAGGACTAGCGGGGGCCCTTCCTCCTACAATGAGCAGTTCTTC
>TRBD1|TRBV29-1|many|TRBJ2-3
CSGRQGADTQYF
TGCAGCGGAAGACAGGGGGCAGATACGCAGTATTTT
>NA|TRBV29-1|NA|TRBJ1-1
CSVSPGGPTEAFF
TGCAGCGTTTCCCCGGGGGGTCCCACTGAAGCTTTCTTT
>NA|TRBV20-1|NA|TRBJ2-7
CSAYRGYEQYF
TGCAGTGCTTATCGAGGGTACGAGCAGTACTTC
>TRBD2|TRBV6-2/TRBV6-3|many|TRBJ2-1
CASSYTSGGNEQFF
TGTGCCAGCAGTTACACTAGCGGAGGGAATGAGCAGTTCTTC
>TRBD2|TRBV7-2|many|TRBJ2-1
CASSFPASGGYDSYNEQFF
TGTGCCAGCAGCTTTCCGGCTAGCGGGGGGTACGACTCCTACAATGAGCAGTTCTTC
>NA|TRBV6-5|few|TRBJ1-5
CASSYAAGQPQHF
TGTGCCAGCAGTTACGCCGCGGGCCAGCCCCAGCATTTT
>TRBD2|TRBV7-2|few|TRBJ2-1
CASKTSGMENEQFF
TGTGCCAGCAAAACTAGCGGGATGGAAAATGAGCAGTTCTTC
>NA|TRBV12-3/TRBV12-4|many|TRBJ2-3
CASSGLGSTSTDTQYF
TGTGCCAGCAGTGGCTTGGGCAGCACCAGCACAGATACGCAGTATTTT
>NA|TRBV4-2|NA|TRBJ2-3
CASSPSEWDTQYF
TGTGCCAGCAGCCCCTCTGAGTGGGATACGCAGTATTTT
>TRBD2|TRBV12-3/TRBV12-4|few|TRBJ2-3
CASSLSLAGGFTDTQYF
TGTGCCAGCAGTTTATCCTTAGCGGGGGGGTTCACAGATACGCAGTATTTT
>NA|TRBV7-2|NA|TRBJ2-2
CASSFFPGISSGELFF
TGTGCCAGCAGCTTTTTCCCGGGTATATCGTCCGGGGAGCTGTTTTTT
>TRBD2|TRBV3-1|few|TRBJ2-7
CASSHDGTSGNYEQYF
TGTGCCAGCAGCCACGACGGGACTAGCGGGAACTACGAGCAGTACTTC
>NA|TRBV12-3/TRBV12-4|few|TRBJ2-5
CASSEGFRGETQYF
TGTGCCAGCAGTGAGGGCTTCCGAGGGGAGACCCAGTACTTC
>NA|TRBV20-1|NA|TRBJ2-7
CSARSRERPFSYEQYF
TGCAGTGCTAGATCGAGGGAGCGCCCTTTCTCCTACGAGCAGTACTTC
>NA|TRBV5-6|many|TRBJ2-1
CASSPGKLGDEQFF
TGTGCCAGCAGCCCGGGGAAGTTGGGGGATGAGCAGTTCTTC
>NA|TRBV28|NA|TRBJ1-6
CASSFASSYNSPLHF
TGTGCCAGCAGTTTTGCCAGCTCCTATAATTCACCCCTCCACTTT
>NA|TRBV20-1|NA|TRBJ2-7
CSATHGVRSYEQYF
TGCAGTGCTACACACGGGGTCCGGTCCTACGAGCAGTACTTC
>NA|TRBV6-1|NA|TRBJ2-1
CASRRDATYNEQFF
TGTGCCAGCAGGCGGGACGCAACCTACAATGAGCAGTTCTTC
>NA|TRBV5-1|many|TRBJ2-5
CASSFPGQETQYF
TGCGCCAGCAGCTTCCCTGGACAAGAGACCCAGTACTTC
>NA|TRBV7-9|NA|TRBJ1-1
CASSFSGAGAEAFF
TGTGCCAGCAGCTTTTCCGGGGCCGGCGCTGAAGCTTTCTTT
>TRBD2|TRBV28|NA|TRBJ2-7
CASSFSGGLAGAGSYEQYF
TGTGCCAGCAGTTTCTCTGGGGGACTAGCGGGAGCCGGGTCCTACGAGCAGTACTTC
>TRBD1|TRBV27|few|TRBJ2-7
CASSPSPTGGAYEQYF
TGTGCCAGCAGCCCCTCCCCGACAGGGGGGGCCTACGAGCAGTACTTC
>TRBD2|TRBV29-1|many|TRBJ2-5
CSVLADWYQETQYF
TGCAGCGTTCTAGCGGACTGGTACCAAGAGACCCAGTACTTC
>NA|TRBV7-2|NA|TRBJ2-2
CASSLGPGQNTGELFF
TGTGCCAGCAGCTTAGGTCCCGGCCAAAACACCGGGGAGCTGTTTTTT
>NA|TRBV12-3/TRBV12-4|few|TRBJ2-5
CASGAVRGVGETQYF
TGTGCCAGCGGTGCGGTCAGGGGGGTCGGGGAGACCCAGTACTTC
>TRBD2|TRBV4-1|NA|TRBJ2-1
CASSPVQGIVRLADYNEQFF
TGCGCCAGCAGCCCAGTGCAGGGGATAGTTCGACTAGCGGATTACAATGAGCAGTTCTTC
>NA|TRBV10-2|NA|TRBJ1-4
CATRGRGEGEKLFF
TGCGCCACCCGGGGTCGGGGGGAAGGTGAAAAACTGTTTTTT
>TRBD2|TRBV15|few|TRBJ2-3
CATSEGLAGGDTQYF
TGTGCCACCAGCGAGGGACTAGCGGGAGGAGATACGCAGTATTTT
>NA|TRBV29-1|many|TRBJ2-7
CSVDFPDSYEQYF
TGCAGCGTTGATTTCCCAGACTCCTACGAGCAGTACTTC
>TRBD1|TRBV10-2|few|TRBJ2-1
CATKTGGLNEQFF
TGCGCCACTAAGACAGGGGGTCTGAATGAGCAGTTCTTC
>NA|TRBV11-2|few|TRBJ2-6
CASSLVGTPNSGANVLTF
TGTGCCAGCAGCTTAGTCGGGACACCAAACTCTGGGGCCAACGTCCTGACTTTC
>TRBD1|TRBV6-5|NA|TRBJ2-1
CASSYSGTGGAGSYNEQFF
TGTGCCAGCAGTTACTCCGGGACAGGGGGCGCAGGGTCCTACAATGAGCAGTTCTTC
>NA|TRBV6-2/TRBV6-3|few|TRBJ2-1
CASGKWGSIGNEQFF
TGTGCCAGCGGCAAGTGGGGGAGCATCGGCAATGAGCAGTTCTTC
>TRBD1|TRBV25-1|NA|TRBJ2-1
CASRRTGKSYNEQFF
TGTGCCAGCAGACGGACAGGGAAATCCTACAATGAGCAGTTCTTC
>NA|TRBV25-1|few|TRBJ2-7
CASREAGSGGEQYF
TGTGCCAGCAGGGAGGCAGGGTCAGGAGGCGAGCAGTACTTC